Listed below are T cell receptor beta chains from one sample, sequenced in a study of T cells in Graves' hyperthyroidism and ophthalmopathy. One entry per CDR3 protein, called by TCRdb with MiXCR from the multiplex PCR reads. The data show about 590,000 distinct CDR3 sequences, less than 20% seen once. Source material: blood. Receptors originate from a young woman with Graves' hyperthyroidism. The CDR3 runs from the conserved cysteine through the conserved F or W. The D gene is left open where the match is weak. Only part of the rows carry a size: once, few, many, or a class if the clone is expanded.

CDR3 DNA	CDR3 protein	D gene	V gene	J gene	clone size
TGTGCCATCCATGCCGGACCTAACACTGAAGCTTTCTTT	CAIHAGPNTEAFF	-	TRBV10-3	TRBJ1-1	few
TGCAGTGCTAGCACAGGGGGAAATGAGCAGTTCTTC	CSASTGGNEQFF	TRBD1	TRBV20-1	TRBJ2-1	few
TGTGCCAGCAGTTACCAAAAAGGAACAGGGGTACACACCGGGGAGCTGTTTTTT	CASSYQKGTGVHTGELFF	TRBD1	TRBV6-5	TRBJ2-2	many
TGCAGTGCTAGAAAACCGGGACAGGGGGCGCGGTGGGTTTCTGGCTACACCTTC	CSARKPGQGARWVSGYTF	TRBD1	TRBV20-1	TRBJ1-2	few
TGTGCCAGCAGTACCACAAGATCCGAGGGGGGCAATCAGCCCCAGCATTTT	CASSTTRSEGGNQPQHF	-	TRBV6-1	TRBJ1-5	few
TGCAGCGTTGAAGAGGCCAAAACGGGGGGAACTAGCACAGATACGCAGTATTTT	CSVEEAKTGGTSTDTQYF	TRBD2	TRBV29-1	TRBJ2-3	many
TGTGCCAGCAGCTCACTAGCGGGGTCGGCCAATGAGCAGTTCTTC	CASSSLAGSANEQFF	TRBD2	TRBV11-2	TRBJ2-1	many
TGTGCCAGTAGTGAAAGCGGGAGCGACCTCTACGAGCAGTACTTC	CASSESGSDLYEQYF	TRBD2	TRBV19	TRBJ2-7	few
TGTGCCAGCAGTTTCAGGACACGGGGGGGTGATCAGCCCCAGCATTTT	CASSFRTRGGDQPQHF	-	TRBV28	TRBJ1-5	many
TGTGCCAGCAGCGTACCCCCCATACATGAGCAGTTCTTC	CASSVPPIHEQFF	-	TRBV9	TRBJ2-1	few
TGTGCCAGCAGTTCGACAGGGTCGACCTACAATGAGCAGTTCTTC	CASSSTGSTYNEQFF	TRBD1	TRBV27	TRBJ2-1	few
TGTGCCAGCACTTGGACAGGGGGCAACACCGGGGAGCTGTTTTTT	CASTWTGGNTGELFF	TRBD1	TRBV18	TRBJ2-2	-
TGCGCCAGCAGCTGGGGACTAGCGGTAAACACCGGGGAGCTGTTTTTT	CASSWGLAVNTGELFF	TRBD2	TRBV5-1	TRBJ2-2	-
TGTGCCAGCAGCTCCAATAGCGGGAGCCATAGGGAGCTGTTTTTT	CASSSNSGSHRELFF	TRBD2	TRBV11-2	TRBJ2-2	many
TGTGCCAGCAGCTCGTCCGGGGTCAGGGAGACCCAGTACTTC	CASSSSGVRETQYF	-	TRBV7-2	TRBJ2-5	many
TGTGCCTGGGAGGGCCAGGGGAACACTGAAGCTTTCTTT	CAWEGQGNTEAFF	-	TRBV30	TRBJ1-1	many
TGTGCCAGCAGCCTGGGACAGTTGGAGGGCACAGATACGCAGTATTTT	CASSLGQLEGTDTQYF	TRBD1	TRBV6-2/TRBV6-3	TRBJ2-3	few
TGCGCCAGCAGCCCCGGGACTAGTAGTCTAGGGGAGCAGTTCTTC	CASSPGTSSLGEQFF	TRBD2	TRBV5-1	TRBJ2-1	many
TGCAGTGCTGTCGACAGGGGCTATGGCTACACCTTC	CSAVDRGYGYTF	TRBD1	TRBV20-1	TRBJ1-2	many
TGTGCCAGCAGCTTAGGGGGTCCAGATACGCAGTATTTT	CASSLGGPDTQYF	-	TRBV7-9	TRBJ2-3	many
TGTGCCAGCAGCTTAAACGGCGGGATCTCCTACGAGCAGTACTTC	CASSLNGGISYEQYF	-	TRBV7-3	TRBJ2-7	once
TGCAGCGTAGGATTCAGGGTGCATGAGCAGTTCTTC	CSVGFRVHEQFF	-	TRBV29-1	TRBJ2-1	few
TGTGCCAGCTCACCACCTAGCCAGGGCAATGAGCAGTTCTTC	CASSPPSQGNEQFF	-	TRBV18	TRBJ2-1	many
TGTGCCAGCAGTAGATACCCTAGGACAGCCACTGGAAACACCATATATTTT	CASSRYPRTATGNTIYF	-	TRBV6-1	TRBJ1-3	-
TGTGCCACGACCGATCCTAACACCGGGGAGCTGTTTTTT	CATTDPNTGELFF	-	TRBV24-1	TRBJ2-2	once
TGTGCCAGTAGTAAAGGGGGCTCTGGAAACACCATATATTTT	CASSKGGSGNTIYF	-	TRBV6-1	TRBJ1-3	-
TGTGCCAGCAGCCCCTATAGCGGGAGCTCCTACAATGAGCAGTTCTTC	CASSPYSGSSYNEQFF	TRBD2	TRBV3-1	TRBJ2-1	many
TGTGCCAGCAGCGATATACTCCGGGACAGTCTGTCTGGGGCCAACGTCCTGACTTTC	CASSDILRDSLSGANVLTF	TRBD1	TRBV12-3/TRBV12-4	TRBJ2-6	-
TGTGCCACCAGTGATTTATTCGATTCGGATACGCAGTATTTT	CATSDLFDSDTQYF	-	TRBV24-1	TRBJ2-3	many
TGTGCCAGCAGCCATTTCCGGGACAGTCAAGAGACCCAGTACTTC	CASSHFRDSQETQYF	TRBD1	TRBV3-1	TRBJ2-5	many
TGTGCCAGCAGTTATACCCCTAGCGGGACGAACAATGAGCAGTTCTTC	CASSYTPSGTNNEQFF	TRBD2	TRBV6-1	TRBJ2-1	-
TGCGCCAGCAGCCCCAGACGGGGCTATGAAAAACTGTTTTTT	CASSPRRGYEKLFF	-	TRBV5-1	TRBJ1-4	-
TGCAGCGTACAGACAGGGATCTCCTACGAGCAGTACTTC	CSVQTGISYEQYF	TRBD1	TRBV29-1	TRBJ2-7	-
TGTGCCAGCTCACTCGTACTTGGGGAGAATGAGCAGTTCTTC	CASSLVLGENEQFF	-	TRBV18	TRBJ2-1	many
TGTGCCAGCACGGGAACCCACGAGCAGTACTTC	CASTGTHEQYF	-	TRBV28	TRBJ2-7	-
TGTGCCTGGAGCCCTCCGGGACAGGGAGAGGGAGCTTTCTTT	CAWSPPGQGEGAFF	TRBD1	TRBV30	TRBJ1-1	many
TGTGCCAGCAGTTTAATTGGACTAGCGAAGAACACCGGGGAGCTGTTTTTT	CASSLIGLAKNTGELFF	TRBD2	TRBV27	TRBJ2-2	few
TGTGCCAGCAGCTTAGGTGGGGCAGCAAGATATGGCTACACCTTC	CASSLGGAARYGYTF	-	TRBV7-9	TRBJ1-2	few
TGCAGTGCTATTGGATACGCAGGGAAGTCCTACAATGAGCAGTTCTTC	CSAIGYAGKSYNEQFF	-	TRBV20-1	TRBJ2-1	many
TGCAGTGCTACATCGGGGAGCACAGATACGCAGTATTTT	CSATSGSTDTQYF	-	TRBV20-1	TRBJ2-3	many
TGTGCCAGCAGCCCCGGGGGAGGCGGGGAGCTGTTTTTT	CASSPGGGGELFF	-	TRBV27	TRBJ2-2	-
TGCGCCAGCAGCGACCGGCGTGGCTTCAATGAGCAGTTCTTC	CASSDRRGFNEQFF	-	TRBV10-1	TRBJ2-1	many
TGTGCCAGCAGCTTAGTAGACCAAGAGACCCAGTACTTC	CASSLVDQETQYF	-	TRBV7-2	TRBJ2-5	many
TGTGCCAGCAGCTTATATATGGGACGGGGCTCTGGAAACACCATATATTTT	CASSLYMGRGSGNTIYF	-	TRBV7-9	TRBJ1-3	-
TGTGCCAGCAGTGGGACAGGGTGGGAGACCCAGTACTTC	CASSGTGWETQYF	TRBD1	TRBV25-1	TRBJ2-5	-
TGTGCCAGCAGCTACCAGGGGAGGGCTAATGAAAAACTGTTTTTT	CASSYQGRANEKLFF	-	TRBV7-2	TRBJ1-4	many
TGTGCCAGCAGCCAATCTAGACTTAGTCGGGACTACGAACAGTACTTC	CASSQSRLSRDYEQYF	TRBD2	TRBV3-1	TRBJ2-7	-
TGCAGTGCTAGCCACGAGCAGTACTTC	CSASHEQYF	-	TRBV20-1	TRBJ2-7	many
TGCAGTGCCACCAATGGGACAGGGGGGCGAGGTGGGGTGGGCGGAAGGACCGGGGAGCTGTTTTTT	CSATNGTGGRGGVGGRTGELFF	TRBD1	TRBV20-1	TRBJ2-2	many
TGTGCCAGCAGTTACTTATCTAGCCCAGATACGCAGTATTTT	CASSYLSSPDTQYF	-	TRBV6-2/TRBV6-3	TRBJ2-3	-
TGTGCCAGCAGCCAAGATACGCAGTACGAGCAGTACTTC	CASSQDTQYEQYF	-	TRBV4-2	TRBJ2-7	few
TGTGCCAGCAGGGCCACCGGGACAGGAAGCTATGAGCAGTCCTTC	CASRATGTGSYEQSF	TRBD1	TRBV28	TRBJ2-1	-
TGTGCCATCAGTGACAGGGGGAAATCCTACGAGCAGTACTTC	CAISDRGKSYEQYF	TRBD1	TRBV10-3	TRBJ2-7	many
TGTGCCAGCAGCCCCGGGACAGGGGCCTACTCTGGGGCCAACGTCCTGACTTTC	CASSPGTGAYSGANVLTF	TRBD1	TRBV11-2	TRBJ2-6	many
TGCGCCAGCAGCCAAGATCCGGGAGGGGCCTACAATGAGCAGTTCTTC	CASSQDPGGAYNEQFF	TRBD2	TRBV4-1	TRBJ2-1	few
TGTGCCAGCAGCCAAGGTGTCCAACCGGTGGGCAATGAGCAGTTCTTC	CASSQGVQPVGNEQFF	-	TRBV3-1	TRBJ2-1	many
TGTGCCAGCAGCGGGCGGCGGACCGGGGAGCTGTTTTTT	CASSGRRTGELFF	-	TRBV9	TRBJ2-2	many